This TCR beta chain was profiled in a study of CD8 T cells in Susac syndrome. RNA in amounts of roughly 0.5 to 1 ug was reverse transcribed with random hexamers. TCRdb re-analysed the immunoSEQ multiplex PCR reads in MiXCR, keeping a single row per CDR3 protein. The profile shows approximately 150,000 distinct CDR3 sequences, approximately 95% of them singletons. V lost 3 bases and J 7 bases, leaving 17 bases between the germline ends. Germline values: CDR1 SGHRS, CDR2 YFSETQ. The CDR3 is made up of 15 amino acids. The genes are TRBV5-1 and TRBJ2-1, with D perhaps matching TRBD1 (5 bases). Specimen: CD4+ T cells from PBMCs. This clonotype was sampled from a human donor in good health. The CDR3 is CASSSQGRTWNEQFF. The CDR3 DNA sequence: TGCGCCAGCAGCTCCCAGGGTAGGACCTGGAATGAGCAGTTCTTC.